This TCR beta chain was captured by sequencing in a study of T cells after yellow fever vaccination. Template switching with 5'RACE generated the TCR cDNA and added a universal primer site and UMIs. TCRdb itself ran the 5' RACE reads through MiXCR, one entry per CDR3 protein. The table has 280,000 or so distinct CDR3 sequences, 7.5% to 9% seen once; the top ten hold around 3.3%. The germline V and J ends were trimmed by 0 bases and 2 bases, with 7 bases remaining between them. CDR3 length equals 14 residues. CDR1 is SGHRS, CDR2 YFSETQ, per germline. This sample comprised CD4+ T cells sorted from PBMCs, obtained 5 days after the yellow fever booster vaccination. The TCR comes from a young man who received the YFV17D yellow fever vaccine. The chain combines TRBV5-1 with TRBJ2-3; D remains ambiguous. The DNA of the CDR3 is TGCGCCAGCAGCTTGGAGTGGAACACAGATACGCAGTATTTT. This encodes CASSLEWNTDTQYF.